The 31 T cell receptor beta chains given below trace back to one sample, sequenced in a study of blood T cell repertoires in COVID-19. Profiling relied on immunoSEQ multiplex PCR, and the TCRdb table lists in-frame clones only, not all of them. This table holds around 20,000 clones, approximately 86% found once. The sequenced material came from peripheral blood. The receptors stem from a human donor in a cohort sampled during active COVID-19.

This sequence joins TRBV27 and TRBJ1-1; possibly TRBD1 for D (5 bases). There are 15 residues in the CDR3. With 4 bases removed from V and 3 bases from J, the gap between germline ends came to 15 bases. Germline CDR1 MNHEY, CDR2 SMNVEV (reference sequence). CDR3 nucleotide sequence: TGTGCCAGCAGTTCCCTCGGGGGGACGGACACTGAAGCTTTCTTT. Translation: CASSSLGGTDTEAFF.

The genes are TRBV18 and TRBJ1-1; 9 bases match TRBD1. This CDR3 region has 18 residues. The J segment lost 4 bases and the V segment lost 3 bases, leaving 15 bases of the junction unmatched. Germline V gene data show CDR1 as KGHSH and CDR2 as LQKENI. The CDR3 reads CASSPVTGQGSRGTEAFF. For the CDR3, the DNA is TGTGCCAGCTCACCGGTGACGGGACAGGGTTCTCGGGGCACTGAAGCTTTCTTT. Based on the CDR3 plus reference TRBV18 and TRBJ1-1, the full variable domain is NAGVMQNPRHLVRRRGQEARLRCSPMKGHSHVYWYRQLPEEGLKFMVYLQKENIIDESGMPKERFSAEFPKEGPSILRIQQVVRGDSAAYFCASSPVTGQGSRGTEAFFGQGTRLTVV.

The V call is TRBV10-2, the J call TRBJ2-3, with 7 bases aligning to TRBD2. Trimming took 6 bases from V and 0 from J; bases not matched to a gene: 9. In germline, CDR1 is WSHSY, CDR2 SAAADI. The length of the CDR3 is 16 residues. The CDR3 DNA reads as TGCGCCAGCAGGCCCCAGGGAGGGCCTAGCACAGATACGCAGTATTTT. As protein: CASRPQGGPSTDTQYF.

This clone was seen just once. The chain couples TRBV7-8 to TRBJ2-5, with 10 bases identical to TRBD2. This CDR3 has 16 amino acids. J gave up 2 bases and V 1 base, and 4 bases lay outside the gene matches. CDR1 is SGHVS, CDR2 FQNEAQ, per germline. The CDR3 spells CASSLEVAGGQETQYF. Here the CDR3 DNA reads TGTGCCAGCAGCTTAGAAGTAGCGGGAGGTCAAGAGACCCAGTACTTC.

In DNA form, the CDR3 reads TGTGCCAGCAGTTACTCGGAGGGAAATTCACCCCTCCACTTT. Amino acids: CASSYSEGNSPLHF. The rearrangement joins TRBV6-6 to TRBJ1-6; D gene unclear. Germline V gene lookup returns CDR1 MNHNY and CDR2 SVGAGI (reference sequence). The CDR3 is 14 residues long. V lost 0 bases and J lost 7, with 7 bases in between.

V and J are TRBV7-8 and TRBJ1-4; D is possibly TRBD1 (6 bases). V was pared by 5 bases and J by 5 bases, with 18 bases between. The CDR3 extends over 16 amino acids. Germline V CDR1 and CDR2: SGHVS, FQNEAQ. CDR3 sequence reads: CASSRTRGRVNEKLFF. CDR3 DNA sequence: TGTGCCAGCAGCAGGACCAGGGGACGTGTCAATGAAAAACTGTTTTTT.

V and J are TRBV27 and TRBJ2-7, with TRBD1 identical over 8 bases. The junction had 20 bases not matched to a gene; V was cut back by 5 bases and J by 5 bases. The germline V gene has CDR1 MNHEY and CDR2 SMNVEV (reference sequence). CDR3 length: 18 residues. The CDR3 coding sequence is TGTGCCAGCAGTCTCCTGACCGGGACAGGTCAGGGGGCGAACGAGCAGTACTTC. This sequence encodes CASSLLTGTGQGANEQYF.

The CDR3 loop reads CASSLGGTGPYGYTF. The CDR3 region has the DNA TGTGCCAGCAGCTTAGGGGGTACAGGCCCCTATGGCTACACCTTC. This chain joins TRBV11-2 and TRBJ1-2; TRBD1 is a possible D gene (5 bases). Germline V gene lookup returns CDR1 SGHAT and CDR2 FQNNGV. Trimming removed 1 base from V and 4 bases from J, with 13 bases in between. This CDR3 is built from 15 residues.

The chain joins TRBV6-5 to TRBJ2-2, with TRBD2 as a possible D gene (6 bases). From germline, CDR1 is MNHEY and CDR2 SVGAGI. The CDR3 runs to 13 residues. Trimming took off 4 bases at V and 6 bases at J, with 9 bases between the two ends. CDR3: CASSFGGAGELFF. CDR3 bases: TGTGCCAGCAGTTTTGGAGGGGCCGGGGAGCTGTTTTTT.

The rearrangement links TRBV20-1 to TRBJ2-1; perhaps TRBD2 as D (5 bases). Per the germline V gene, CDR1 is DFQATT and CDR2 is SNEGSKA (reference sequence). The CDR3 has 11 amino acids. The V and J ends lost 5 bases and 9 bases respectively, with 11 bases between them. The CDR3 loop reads CSAGPEAEQFF. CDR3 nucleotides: TGCAGTGCTGGGCCGGAGGCTGAGCAGTTCTTC.

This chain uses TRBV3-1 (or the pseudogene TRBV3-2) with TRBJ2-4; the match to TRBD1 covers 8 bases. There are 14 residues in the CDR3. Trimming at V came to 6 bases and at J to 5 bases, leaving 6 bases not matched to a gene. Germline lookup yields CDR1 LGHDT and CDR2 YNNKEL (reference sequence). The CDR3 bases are TGTGCCAGCAGTCCCGACAGGGGTCAAAACATTCAGTACTTC. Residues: CASSPDRGQNIQYF.

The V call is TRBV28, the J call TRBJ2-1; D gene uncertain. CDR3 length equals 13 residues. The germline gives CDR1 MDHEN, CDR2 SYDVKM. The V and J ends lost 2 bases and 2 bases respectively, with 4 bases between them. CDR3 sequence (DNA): TGTGCCAGCAGTTTAGTCACCTACAATGAGCAGTTCTTC. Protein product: CASSLVTYNEQFF.

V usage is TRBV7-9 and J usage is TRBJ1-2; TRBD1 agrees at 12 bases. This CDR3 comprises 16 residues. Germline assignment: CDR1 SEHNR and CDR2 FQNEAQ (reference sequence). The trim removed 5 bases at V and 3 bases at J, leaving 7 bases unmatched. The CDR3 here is CASSRDRGRGDYGYTF. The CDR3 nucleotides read TGTGCCAGCAGCCGGGACAGGGGGCGAGGTGACTATGGCTACACCTTC.

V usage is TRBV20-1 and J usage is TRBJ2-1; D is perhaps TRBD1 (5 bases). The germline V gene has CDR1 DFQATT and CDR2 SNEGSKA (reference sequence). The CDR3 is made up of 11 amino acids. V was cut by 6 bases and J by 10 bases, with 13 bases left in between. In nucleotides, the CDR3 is TGCAGTGCCGAATCACAGGAGGAGCAGTTCTTC. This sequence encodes CSAESQEEQFF.

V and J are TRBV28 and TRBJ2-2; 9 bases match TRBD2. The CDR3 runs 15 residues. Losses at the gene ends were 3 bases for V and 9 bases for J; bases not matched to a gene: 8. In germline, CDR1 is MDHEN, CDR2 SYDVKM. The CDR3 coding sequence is TGTGCCAGCAGTTTTGCGGGAGGGTTACACCGGGAGCTGTTTTTT. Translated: CASSFAGGLHRELFF.

The CDR3 DNA is TGTGCCACCAGCCCCGCCCGGGGGCGGGAGGGTCCCGGGATCACAGATACGCAGTATTTT. Amino acids: CATSPARGREGPGITDTQYF. The chain is built from TRBV24-1 and TRBJ2-3; the match to TRBD2 covers 9 bases. V shed 7 bases, J shed 2 bases, and the junction held 21 bases outside the gene matches. The germline V gene has CDR1 KGHDR and CDR2 SFDVKD. The CDR3 length is 20 residues.

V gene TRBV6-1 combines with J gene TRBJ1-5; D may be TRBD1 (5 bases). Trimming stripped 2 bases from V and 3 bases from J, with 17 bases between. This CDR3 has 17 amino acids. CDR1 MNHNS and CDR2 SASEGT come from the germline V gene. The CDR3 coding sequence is TGTGCCAGCAGTGAACGGATGGGGGGAGCTTCCAATCAGCCCCAGCATTTT. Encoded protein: CASSERMGGASNQPQHF.

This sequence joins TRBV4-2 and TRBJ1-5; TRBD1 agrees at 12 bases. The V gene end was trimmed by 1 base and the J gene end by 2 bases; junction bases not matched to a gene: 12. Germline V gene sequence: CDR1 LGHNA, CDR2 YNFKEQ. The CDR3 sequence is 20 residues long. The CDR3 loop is CASSQGAGTGGLPGNQPQHF. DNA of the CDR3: TGTGCCAGCAGCCAAGGTGCCGGGACAGGGGGCCTTCCGGGCAATCAGCCCCAGCATTTT.

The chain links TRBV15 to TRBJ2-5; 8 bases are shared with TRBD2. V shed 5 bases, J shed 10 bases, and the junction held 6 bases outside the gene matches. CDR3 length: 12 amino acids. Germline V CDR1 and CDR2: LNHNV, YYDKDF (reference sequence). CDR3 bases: TGTGCCACCAGCGGTAGGCGGGAGGACCAGTACTTC. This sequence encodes CATSGRREDQYF. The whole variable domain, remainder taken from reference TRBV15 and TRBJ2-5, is DAMVIQNPRYQVTQFGKPVTLSCSQTLNHNVMYWYQQKSSQAPKLLFHYYDKDFNNEADTPDNFQSRRPNTSFCFLDIRSPGLGDTAMYLCATSGRREDQYFGPGTRLLVL.

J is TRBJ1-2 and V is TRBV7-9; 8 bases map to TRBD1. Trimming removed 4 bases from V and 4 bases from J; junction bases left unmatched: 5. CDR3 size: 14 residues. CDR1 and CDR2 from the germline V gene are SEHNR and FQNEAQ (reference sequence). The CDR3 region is CASSWDRPIYGYTF. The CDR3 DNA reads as TGTGCCAGCAGCTGGGACAGGCCTATCTATGGCTACACCTTC.

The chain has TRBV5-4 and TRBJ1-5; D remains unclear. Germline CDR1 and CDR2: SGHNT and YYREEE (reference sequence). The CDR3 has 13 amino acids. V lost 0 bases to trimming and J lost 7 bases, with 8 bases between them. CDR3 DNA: TGTGCCAGCAGCTTGGAGATGGAGCAGCCCCAGCATTTT. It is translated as CASSLEMEQPQHF. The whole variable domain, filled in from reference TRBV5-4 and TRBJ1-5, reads ETGVTQSPTHLIKTRGQQVTLRCSSQSGHNTVSWYQQALGQGPQFIFQYYREEENGRGNFPPRFSGLQFPNYSSELNVNALELDDSALYLCASSLEMEQPQHFGDGTRLSIL.

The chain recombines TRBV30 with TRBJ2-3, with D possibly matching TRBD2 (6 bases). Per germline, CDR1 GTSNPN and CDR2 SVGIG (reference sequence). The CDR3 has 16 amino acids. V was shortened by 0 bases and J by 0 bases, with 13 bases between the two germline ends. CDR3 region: CAWSVGSVKSTDTQYF. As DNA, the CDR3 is TGTGCCTGGAGTGTCGGGAGCGTCAAGAGCACAGATACGCAGTATTTT.

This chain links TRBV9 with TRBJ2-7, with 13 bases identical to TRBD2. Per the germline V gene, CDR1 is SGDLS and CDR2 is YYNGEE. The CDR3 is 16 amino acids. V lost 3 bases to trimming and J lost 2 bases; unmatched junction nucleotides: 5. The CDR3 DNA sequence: TGTGCCAGCAGCGCAACCGGACTAGCGGGAGCCTACGAGCAGTACTTC. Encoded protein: CASSATGLAGAYEQYF. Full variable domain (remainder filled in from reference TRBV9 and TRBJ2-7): DSGVTQTPKHLITATGQRVTLRCSPRSGDLSVYWYQQSLDQGLQFLIQYYNGEERAKGNILERFSAQQFPDLHSELNLSSLELGDSALYFCASSATGLAGAYEQYFGPGTRLTVT.

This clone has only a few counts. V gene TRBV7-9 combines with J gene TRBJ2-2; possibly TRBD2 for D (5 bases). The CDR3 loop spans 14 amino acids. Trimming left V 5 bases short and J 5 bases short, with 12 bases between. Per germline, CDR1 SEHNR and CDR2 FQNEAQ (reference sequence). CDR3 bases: TGTGCCAGCAGCGGAGGTGTTTGGACCGGGGAGCTGTTTTTT. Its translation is CASSGGVWTGELFF.

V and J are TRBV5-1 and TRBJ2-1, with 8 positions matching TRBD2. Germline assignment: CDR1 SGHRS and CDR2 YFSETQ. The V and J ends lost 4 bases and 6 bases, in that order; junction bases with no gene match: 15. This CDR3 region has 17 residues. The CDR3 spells CASSPTSGGPPGNEQFF. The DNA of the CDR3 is TGCGCCAGCAGCCCAACTAGCGGAGGGCCCCCGGGCAATGAGCAGTTCTTC.

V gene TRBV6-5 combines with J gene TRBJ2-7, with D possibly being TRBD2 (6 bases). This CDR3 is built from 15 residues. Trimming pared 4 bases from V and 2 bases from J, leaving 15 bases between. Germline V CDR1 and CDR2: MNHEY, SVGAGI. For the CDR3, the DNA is TGTGCCAGCAGTTCCACCGGGACTTCGACCTACGAGCAGTACTTC. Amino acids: CASSSTGTSTYEQYF.

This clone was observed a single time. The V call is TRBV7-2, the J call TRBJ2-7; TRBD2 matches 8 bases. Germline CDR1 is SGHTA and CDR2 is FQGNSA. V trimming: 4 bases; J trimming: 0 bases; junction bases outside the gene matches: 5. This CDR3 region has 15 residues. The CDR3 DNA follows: TGTGCCAGCAGCTCGGGAGGGACCCTCTCCTACGAGCAGTACTTC. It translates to CASSSGGTLSYEQYF. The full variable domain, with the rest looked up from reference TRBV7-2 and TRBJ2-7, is GAGVSQSPSNKVTEKGKDVELRCDPISGHTALYWYRQSLGQGLEFLIYFQGNSAPDKSGLPSDRFSAERTGGSVSTLTIQRTQQEDSAVYLCASSSGGTLSYEQYFGPGTRLTVT.

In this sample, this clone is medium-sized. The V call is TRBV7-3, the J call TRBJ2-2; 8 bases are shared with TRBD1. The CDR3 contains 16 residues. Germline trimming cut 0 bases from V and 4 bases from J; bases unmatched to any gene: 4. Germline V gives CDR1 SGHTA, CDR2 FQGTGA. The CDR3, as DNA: TGTGCCAGCAGCTTAACGGGCAGGGGGCCCACCGGGGAGCTGTTTTTT. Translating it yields CASSLTGRGPTGELFF.

CDR3 sequence: CASSLRTGTGVNTIYF. As DNA, the CDR3 is TGTGCCAGCAGCCTACGAACCGGGACAGGGGTAAACACCATATATTTT. This sequence joins TRBV3-1 (or the pseudogene TRBV3-2) and TRBJ1-3, with 10 positions matching TRBD1. V dropped 4 bases and J dropped 6; count of bases not matched to a gene: 9. Germline V CDR1 and CDR2: LGHDT, YNNKEL (reference sequence). The CDR3 totals 16 residues.

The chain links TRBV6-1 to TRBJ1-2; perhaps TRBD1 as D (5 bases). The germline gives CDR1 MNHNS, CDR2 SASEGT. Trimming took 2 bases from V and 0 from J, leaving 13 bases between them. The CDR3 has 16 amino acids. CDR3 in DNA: TGTGCCAGCAGTGAATATGTGACAGTCTCTAACTATGGCTACACCTTC. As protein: CASSEYVTVSNYGYTF.

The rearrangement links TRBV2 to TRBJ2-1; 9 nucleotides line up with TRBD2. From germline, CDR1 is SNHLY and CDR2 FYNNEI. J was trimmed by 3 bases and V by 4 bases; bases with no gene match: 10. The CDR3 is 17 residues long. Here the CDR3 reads CASSGNPSGTNYNEQFF. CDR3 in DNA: TGTGCCAGCAGTGGTAACCCTAGCGGGACTAACTACAATGAGCAGTTCTTC.